The 22 T cell receptor beta chains below all came from one sample that was sequenced in a study of blood T cell repertoires in COVID-19. Here immunoSEQ multiplex PCR was the method, and the copy in TCRdb shows in-frame clones only, minus some. The sample consists of more than 70,000 clones, 85% to 90% of them appearing once. Sequencing was performed on peripheral blood. The source is a man aged 60-69 years with acute or convalescent COVID-19.

This clone came up once. This chain joins TRBV6-5 and TRBJ2-7, with D perhaps matching TRBD1 (5 bases). The length of the CDR3 is 14 residues. The germline V and J ends were trimmed by 2 bases and 0 bases, with 8 bases remaining between them. Germline lookup yields CDR1 MNHEY and CDR2 SVGAGI. Written as DNA, the CDR3 is TGTGCCAGCAGTTACACGGACATCTCCTACGAGCAGTACTTC. It yields the protein CASSYTDISYEQYF.

The rearrangement uses TRBV10-3 and TRBJ2-2, with D perhaps TRBD1 (5 bases). The CDR3 length is 15 residues. V lost 4 bases and J 0 bases, leaving 9 bases between the germline ends. Per germline, CDR1 ENHRY and CDR2 SYGVKD. The CDR3 DNA reads TGTGCCATCAGTGGACAGATATCGAACACCGGGGAGCTGTTTTTT. Its protein is CAISGQISNTGELFF.

The chain joins TRBV5-4 to TRBJ2-5, with 10 bases matching TRBD2. Trimming removed 1 base from V and 3 bases from J; junction bases left unmatched: 6. CDR1 SGHNT and CDR2 YYREEE come from the germline V gene (reference sequence). CDR3 length: 16 amino acids. The CDR3 sequence: CASSLPLAGHKETQYF. The DNA for the CDR3 is TGTGCCAGCAGCTTGCCACTAGCGGGGCACAAAGAGACCCAGTACTTC.

The V and J genes are TRBV21-1 and TRBJ2-2; TRBD2, the D gene given by the table, was not confirmed from the DNA. TRBV21-1 is an annotated pseudogene. This CDR3 is built from 22 residues. This CDR3 is CASSKGAGLAGNPFANTGELFF. For the CDR3, the DNA is TGTGCCAGCAGCAAGGGCGCCGGACTAGCGGGGAACCCGTTCGCGAACACCGGGGAGCTGTTTTTT.

The count of this clone is one. The chain links TRBV18 to TRBJ2-1; a weak D match, TRBD1 (6 bases). The V gene's germline CDR1 is KGHSH and CDR2 LQKENI. V lost 4 bases to trimming and J lost 8 bases, with 12 bases between them. The CDR3 is made up of 13 amino acids. The CDR3 sequence: CASSRGQSDEQFF. The CDR3 DNA sequence: TGTGCCAGCTCACGAGGACAGTCGGATGAGCAGTTCTTC.

The chain carries TRBV5-1 and TRBJ1-1; 8 positions agree with TRBD1. The V segment lost 2 bases and the J segment 6 bases; nucleotides outside the gene matches: 9. This CDR3 region has 15 residues. Per germline, CDR1 SGHRS and CDR2 YFSETQ. CDR3 amino acids: CASSLAGGAVSEAFF. The DNA for the CDR3 is TGCGCCAGCAGCTTAGCAGGGGGCGCGGTCTCTGAAGCTTTCTTT.

The chain links TRBV4-2 to TRBJ2-2; the match to TRBD2 covers 9 bases. Losses at the gene ends were 0 bases for V and 4 bases for J; bases not matched to a gene: 6. The CDR3 totals 17 residues. Germline V gene data show CDR1 as LGHNA and CDR2 as YNFKEQ. The CDR3 loop is CASSQDLLAGATGELFF. The CDR3 region has the DNA TGTGCCAGCAGCCAAGATCTACTAGCGGGTGCCACCGGGGAGCTGTTTTTT.

The chain carries TRBV30 and TRBJ2-5, with D hard to call. CDR1 is GTSNPN and CDR2 is SVGIG in the germline V gene (reference sequence). The CDR3 has 13 amino acids. V lost 1 base and J 3 bases, leaving 9 bases between the germline ends. As DNA, the CDR3 is TGTGCCTGGAGTGGGGCAGCCAAAGAGACCCAGTACTTC. It codes for CAWSGAAKETQYF.

The chain links TRBV6-2 or TRBV6-3 to TRBJ2-3, with 7 bases identical to TRBD1. CDR1 and CDR2 (germline): MNHEY, SVGEGT. The V segment lost 5 bases and the J segment 2 bases; nucleotides outside the gene matches: 4. The CDR3 consists of 14 residues. CDR3 DNA: TGTGCCAGCAGTACCGGGACAGACACAGATACGCAGTATTTT. It translates to CASSTGTDTDTQYF.

CDR3: CASGRGGGTDTQYF. The CDR3 nucleotides read TGTGCCAGCGGGAGGGGGGGTGGCACAGATACGCAGTATTTT. This chain uses TRBV6-5 with TRBJ2-3, with D maybe TRBD2 (7 bases). The CDR3 consists of 14 residues. Trimming stripped 8 bases from V and 1 base from J, with 13 bases between. CDR1 MNHEY and CDR2 SVGAGI come from the germline V gene.

The chain uses TRBV2 and TRBJ2-3; 7 positions agree with TRBD2. CDR1 is SNHLY and CDR2 is FYNNEI in the germline V gene. The CDR3 covers 11 residues. Trimming removed 5 bases from V and 10 bases from J; junction bases left unmatched: 3. CDR3 in DNA: TGTGCCAGCAGTCGACTAGCAGCGCAGTATTTT. It specifies CASSRLAAQYF.

The rearrangement uses TRBV10-3 and TRBJ2-3; TRBD2 matches 10 bases. This CDR3 contains 15 residues. With 7 bases clipped from V and 2 bases from J, the junction kept 6 bases outside the gene matches. Germline-derived CDR1 and CDR2 are ENHRY and SYGVKD. CDR3 sequence reads: CAITRAGGPTDTQYF. CDR3 bases: TGTGCCATCACTAGAGCGGGAGGGCCCACAGATACGCAGTATTTT.

The CDR3 spells CASSPPRTGNNEQFF. CDR3 nucleotides: TGTGCCAGCAGCCCACCAAGGACAGGCAACAATGAGCAGTTCTTC. This chain uses TRBV28 with TRBJ2-1, with TRBD1 identical over 7 bases. CDR1 MDHEN and CDR2 SYDVKM come from the germline V gene. Unmatched junction bases numbered 10, after V lost 6 bases and J lost 5 bases. CDR3 length equals 15 residues.

The J gene is TRBJ2-7, the V gene TRBV27; maybe TRBD1 (6 bases). Germline loops: CDR1 MNHEY, CDR2 SMNVEV (reference sequence). V lost 1 base to trimming and J lost 6 bases, with 10 bases between them. There are 13 residues in the CDR3. This CDR3 reads CASSLLQGGEQYF. CDR3 nucleotides: TGTGCCAGCAGTTTATTACAGGGTGGCGAGCAGTACTTC.

The V and J genes are TRBV2 and TRBJ2-5; 9 bases match TRBD2. The CDR3 extends over 15 amino acids. V lost 6 bases and J lost 4; bases outside the gene matches: 9. Germline assignment: CDR1 SNHLY and CDR2 FYNNEI. The CDR3, as DNA: TGTGCCAGCAGAACCTGGACTAGCGCAATAGAGACCCAGTACTTC. Amino acid sequence: CASRTWTSAIETQYF.

This chain connects TRBV14 to TRBJ2-7; perhaps TRBD2 as D (5 bases). CDR1 and CDR2 from the germline V gene are SGHDN and FVKESK. Between the trimmed V and J ends, which lost 5 bases and 0 bases, there was a span of 17 bases. The CDR3 is made up of 16 amino acids. The CDR3 loop reads CASSATRGIFSYEQYF. The CDR3 DNA is TGTGCCAGCAGCGCGACACGGGGTATCTTCTCCTACGAGCAGTACTTC.

The J gene is TRBJ2-7, the V gene TRBV7-8, with 11 bases matching TRBD2. J was trimmed by 0 bases and V by 3 bases; bases with no gene match: 4. This CDR3 region has 16 residues. In germline, CDR1 is SGHVS, CDR2 FQNEAQ. CDR3 nucleotide sequence: TGTGCCAGCAGCTTCCTGACTAGCGGGGACTCCTACGAGCAGTACTTC. This gives the protein CASSFLTSGDSYEQYF. Full variable domain (missing parts from reference TRBV7-8 and TRBJ2-7): GAGVSQSPRYKVAKRGQDVALRCDPISGHVSLFWYQQALGQGPEFLTYFQNEAQLDKSGLPSDRFFAERPEGSVSTLKIQRTQQEDSAVYLCASSFLTSGDSYEQYFGPGTRLTVT.

The chain is built from TRBV5-8 and TRBJ2-7; 7 bases agree with TRBD1. There are 14 residues in the CDR3. Germline assignment: CDR1 SGHTS and CDR2 YDEGEE. V was clipped by 2 bases and J by 6 bases; unmatched bases: 8. This CDR3 reads CASSFDRARIEQYF. CDR3 DNA: TGTGCCAGCAGCTTCGACAGGGCGAGGATCGAGCAGTACTTC.

With respect to this clone: The germline gene is not matched at one end of the junction; a read error may be the cause. This rearrangement joins TRBV9 to TRBJ1-1; TRBD1 is a possible D gene (5 bases). Germline V gives CDR1 SGDLS, CDR2 YYNGEE. CDR3 length: 13 residues. DNA for the CDR3: TGTGCCAGCAGCCCGGGGGGGAACGCTGAAGCTTTCTTT. It is translated as CASSPGGNAEAFF.

The V and J genes are TRBV5-6 and TRBJ2-5, with 8 bases aligning to TRBD1. Germline CDR1 SGHDT, CDR2 YYEEEE. Trimming at V came to 3 bases and at J to 2 bases, leaving 12 bases not matched to a gene. The CDR3 loop spans 17 amino acids. The chain's CDR3 is CASSYRLRDRLQETQYF. The DNA of the CDR3 is TGTGCCAGCAGCTACCGACTCCGGGACAGGCTTCAAGAGACCCAGTACTTC. The full variable domain, rest sourced from reference TRBV5-6 and TRBJ2-5, is DAGVTQSPTHLIKTRGQQVTLRCSPKSGHDTVSWYQQALGQGPQFIFQYYEEEERQRGNFPDRFSGHQFPNYSSELNVNALLLGDSALYLCASSYRLRDRLQETQYFGPGTRLLVL.

This sequence joins TRBV3-1 (or the pseudogene TRBV3-2) and TRBJ2-3, with TRBD2 identical over 7 bases. V was pared by 4 bases and J by 6 bases, with 7 bases of the junction left unmatched. Germline V CDR1 and CDR2: LGHDT, YNNKEL (reference sequence). The CDR3 consists of 14 residues. The DNA for the CDR3 is TGTGCCAGCAGCCTACGCGGGGGAGCGGATACGCAGTATTTT. Its translation is CASSLRGGADTQYF.

Only a few counts were recorded for this clone. The chain combines TRBV6-6 with TRBJ2-1; the match to TRBD2 covers 12 bases. The CDR3 runs 16 residues. Germline assignment: CDR1 MNHNY and CDR2 SVGAGI (reference sequence). The V segment lost 5 bases and the J segment 6 bases; nucleotides outside the gene matches: 8. CDR3 sequence: CASSRLAGESVNEQFF. Written as DNA, the CDR3 is TGTGCCAGCAGTCGACTAGCGGGAGAATCAGTCAATGAGCAGTTCTTC.